A single sample gave rise to the 27 T cell receptor beta chains below, sequenced in a study of blood T cell repertoires in COVID-19. TCRdb keeps only in-frame clones here, not all; method: immunoSEQ multiplex PCR. The sample contains about 170,000 clones, over 85% of which appear only once. Sequenced: peripheral blood. The receptors here all came from a woman between 50 and 59 years old with acute or convalescent COVID-19.

The rearrangement links TRBV18 to TRBJ1-5; tentative D call: TRBD1 (6 bases). The germline gives CDR1 KGHSH, CDR2 LQKENI. V lost 5 bases and J 3 bases, leaving 14 bases between the germline ends. The CDR3 loop spans 15 amino acids. CDR3 sequence: CASSKQGGANQPQHF. In DNA, the CDR3 is TGTGCCAGCTCAAAACAGGGAGGGGCCAATCAGCCCCAGCATTTT.

This clone was picked up one time. The CDR3 region is CASSLMGREKLFF. The CDR3 DNA reads as TGTGCCAGCAGTTTAATGGGCCGTGAAAAACTGTTTTTT. The chain has TRBV12-3 or TRBV12-4 and TRBJ1-4, with D hard to call. Trimming took off 2 bases at V and 7 bases at J, with 8 bases between the two ends. The CDR3 has 13 amino acids.

V gene TRBV19 combines with J gene TRBJ1-6, with D possibly TRBD1 on 6 matching bases. Trimming left V 4 bases short and J 11 bases short, with 12 bases between. The CDR3 consists of 13 residues. Germline V CDR1 and CDR2: LNHDA, SQIVND (reference sequence). The CDR3, as DNA: TGTGCCAGTAGTAACGCCCAGGGGACACCCCTCCACTTT. This translates into CASSNAQGTPLHF.

This chain uses TRBV4-1 with TRBJ2-7; TRBD2 is a possible D gene (6 bases). V lost 0 bases and J 6 bases, leaving 12 bases between the germline ends. Germline CDR1 is MGHRA and CDR2 is YSYEKL. The CDR3 has 14 residues. DNA for the CDR3: TGCGCCAGCAGCCAAGAGGAGCGGCGGGGCGAGCAGTACTTC. This encodes CASSQEERRGEQYF.

The rearrangement joins TRBV9 to TRBJ2-5, with a tentative D call TRBD1 (5 bases). This CDR3 is built from 13 residues. Germline-derived CDR1 and CDR2 are SGDLS and YYNGEE. Trimming took off 0 bases at V and 4 bases at J, with 7 bases between the two ends. In DNA form, the CDR3 reads TGTGCCAGCAGCGTAGCTACAGGAGAGACCCAGTACTTC. The encoded protein is CASSVATGETQYF.

This chain uses TRBV4-1 with TRBJ1-5; a possible D gene is TRBD1 (5 bases). Per germline, CDR1 MGHRA and CDR2 YSYEKL. This CDR3 comprises 14 residues. V was clipped by 5 bases and J by 2 bases, with 10 bases between them. The CDR3 loop reads CASSVGGGNQPQHF. In nucleotides, the CDR3 is TGCGCCAGCAGCGTTGGGGGGGGCAATCAGCCCCAGCATTTT.

This chain uses TRBV5-1 with TRBJ2-6; D remains unclear. V lost 0 bases to trimming and J lost 4 bases, with 8 bases between them. CDR1 is SGHRS, CDR2 YFSETQ, per germline. This CDR3 region has 15 residues. In nucleotides, the CDR3 is TGCGCCAGCAGCTTGGAAATAAGCGGGGCCAACGTCCTGACTTTC. Amino acid sequence: CASSLEISGANVLTF.

J is TRBJ1-1 and V is TRBV5-8; a possible D gene is TRBD1 (5 bases). In germline, CDR1 is SGHTS, CDR2 YDEGEE. The CDR3 has 14 residues. The ends were cut back, 4 bases at V and 9 bases at J, with 19 bases in the middle. CDR3 nucleotide sequence: TGTGCCAGCAGCCAAGGGGCGCGAACATCAAAAGCTTTCTTT. This gives the protein CASSQGARTSKAFF. Complete variable domain (other parts from reference TRBV5-8 and TRBJ1-1): EAGVTQSPTHLIKTRGQQATLRCSPISGHTSVYWYQQALGLGLQFLLWYDEGEERNRGNFPPRFSGRQFPNYSSELNVNALELEDSALYLCASSQGARTSKAFFGQGTRLTVV.

Note on this clone: One end of the junction varies from germline; a read error may be responsible. This chain uses TRBV2 with TRBJ2-1, with 7 bases that match TRBD2. This CDR3 spans 17 amino acids. CDR1 SNHLY and CDR2 FYNNEI come from the germline V gene. DNA for the CDR3: TGTGCCAGCAGAGAAGCCTTGGGCGGGAGCTCCTACAATGAGCAGTTCTTC. Translated: CASREALGGSSYNEQFF.

The chain uses TRBV6-5 and TRBJ2-7; D uncertain. The CDR3 has 13 residues. The germline V gene has CDR1 MNHEY and CDR2 SVGAGI. Trimming removed 6 bases from V and 9 bases from J, with 18 bases in between. The CDR3 DNA is TGTGCCAGCAGGAGTACCGCCCCCACCACGCAGTACTTC. Amino acids: CASRSTAPTTQYF.

The sample holds a few counts of this clone. Within the sample, other DNA sequences also encode this same CDR3. The J gene is TRBJ2-7, the V gene TRBV18, with a tentative D call TRBD2 (6 bases). CDR3 size: 13 residues. Germline V gene sequence: CDR1 KGHSH, CDR2 LQKENI. V was pared by 3 bases and J by 3 bases, with 9 bases between. The CDR3, as DNA: TGTGCCAGCTCACCCGGGAGCAGCTACGAGCAGTACTTC. This sequence encodes CASSPGSSYEQYF.

The chain has TRBV7-6 and TRBJ1-1; D might be TRBD1 (5 bases). Germline CDR1 and CDR2: SGHVS and FNYEAQ. This CDR3 is built from 15 residues. V was clipped by 2 bases and J by 1 base, with 11 bases between them. CDR3 sequence reads: CASSLYAGPNTEAFF. The CDR3, as DNA: TGTGCCAGCAGCTTATACGCGGGACCGAACACTGAAGCTTTCTTT.

J is TRBJ2-7 and V is TRBV4-2; 13 nucleotides match TRBD2. V shed 1 base and J 1 base; nucleotides not matched to a gene: 7. The CDR3 runs 18 residues. In germline, CDR1 is LGHNA, CDR2 YNFKEQ. The CDR3: CASSQGTSGGLGSYEQYF. CDR3 sequence (DNA): TGTGCCAGCAGCCAAGGGACTAGCGGGGGCCTTGGGTCCTACGAGCAGTACTTC.

The chain couples TRBV24-1 to TRBJ2-1, with D perhaps matching TRBD1 (5 bases). The V and J ends lost 6 bases and 4 bases respectively, with 12 bases between them. CDR3 length: 14 residues. The V gene's germline CDR1 is KGHDR and CDR2 SFDVKD. CDR3 amino acids: CATSKQGSYNEQFF. CDR3 DNA: TGTGCCACCAGTAAGCAGGGCTCATACAATGAGCAGTTCTTC.

About this clone itself: An end of the junction does not agree with germline; a read error may underlie this. The genes are TRBV29-1 and TRBJ2-1, with 16 nucleotides matching TRBD2. Germline values: CDR1 SQVTM, CDR2 ANQGSEA. There are 19 residues in the CDR3. Written as DNA, the CDR3 is TGCAGCGCTGAAGACGTCCCGGGACTAGCGGGGGGGCGACACGATGAGCAGTTCTTC. This sequence encodes CSAEDVPGLAGGRHDEQFF.

The chain combines TRBV10-3 with TRBJ1-1; unclear D gene. The CDR3 is made up of 12 amino acids. Germline V gives CDR1 ENHRY, CDR2 SYGVKD. The V end was cut by 9 bases, the J end by 5 bases, with 13 bases between. The CDR3 DNA reads as TGTGCCATAGGTAAGGGCGGGACTGAAGCTTTCTTT. This gives the protein CAIGKGGTEAFF.

The V call is TRBV5-4, the J call TRBJ1-1, with 9 bases matching TRBD1. V gave up 2 bases and J gave up 0 bases; unmatched junction bases: 5. The CDR3 totals 16 residues. Germline V CDR1 and CDR2: SGHNT, YYREEE (reference sequence). CDR3 nucleotide sequence: TGTGCCAGCAGCTTTAGGGGACAGGGAATGAACACTGAAGCTTTCTTT. Protein product: CASSFRGQGMNTEAFF.

This clone was observed once. V is TRBV5-1 and J is TRBJ1-2; D is undetermined. Per the germline V gene, CDR1 is SGHRS and CDR2 is YFSETQ. This CDR3 is 16 amino acids long. The V and J ends lost 0 bases and 3 bases respectively, with 15 bases between them. In DNA form, the CDR3 reads TGCGCCAGCAGCTTGGTTGCTGAGGGCTCATACTATGGCTACACCTTC. Translated, it gives CASSLVAEGSYYGYTF.

This clone appeared a few times. The chain employs TRBV5-1 and TRBJ2-7; tentative D call: TRBD1 (6 bases). V lost 7 bases to trimming and J lost 5 bases, with 13 bases between them. This CDR3 is built from 12 residues. Per germline, CDR1 SGHRS and CDR2 YFSETQ. This CDR3 is CASGTGRHEQYF. CDR3 nucleotides: TGCGCCAGCGGCACAGGGAGACACGAGCAGTACTTC.

This chain uses TRBV5-1 with TRBJ2-1; 7 nucleotides agree with TRBD1. V shed 2 bases, J shed 5 bases, and the junction held 4 bases outside the gene matches. The CDR3 is made up of 14 amino acids. Germline CDR1 SGHRS, CDR2 YFSETQ. This CDR3 reads CASSLQGTDNEQFF. CDR3 in DNA: TGCGCCAGCAGCTTACAAGGGACAGACAATGAGCAGTTCTTC.

This clone was seen more than once but under ten times. V gene TRBV19 combines with J gene TRBJ2-2; unclear D gene. V gave up 3 bases and J gave up 7 bases, with 12 bases separating them. The germline V gene encodes CDR1 LNHDA and CDR2 SQIVND (reference sequence). CDR3 length equals 14 residues. The CDR3 region has the DNA TGTGCCAGTAGTATGTCGATTACTGGCGGGGAGCTGTTTTTT. Translated: CASSMSITGGELFF.

In DNA, the CDR3 is TGTGCCAGCAGTGTCACGGAGGACACTGAAGCTTTCTTT. Translation: CASSVTEDTEAFF. The V and J genes are TRBV2 and TRBJ1-1; D uncertain. CDR1 is SNHLY and CDR2 is FYNNEI in the germline V gene. The V end was cut by 4 bases, the J end by 3 bases, with 9 bases between. This CDR3 comprises 13 residues.

The chain combines TRBV15 with TRBJ1-2, with 8 nucleotides matching TRBD1. The CDR3 spans 13 residues. The germline V gene has CDR1 LNHNV and CDR2 YYDKDF (reference sequence). V shed 11 bases, J shed 8 bases, and the junction held 13 bases outside the gene matches. The CDR3 spells CASKATGGIGYTF. CDR3 sequence (DNA): TGTGCCTCAAAAGCTACAGGGGGTATCGGCTACACCTTC.

This clone was seen just once. In DNA, the CDR3 is TGTGCCAGCAGCTTGGCGCCAGGGGGTAACTATGGCTACACCTTC. It codes for CASSLAPGGNYGYTF. This chain links TRBV5-6 with TRBJ1-2; 7 bases are shared with TRBD1. CDR1 SGHDT and CDR2 YYEEEE come from the germline V gene. The CDR3 contains 15 residues. After removal of 0 bases from V and 1 base from J, the junction contained 3 bases not matched to a gene.

V usage is TRBV9 and J usage is TRBJ1-2, with D possibly being TRBD1 (6 bases). The length of the CDR3 is 16 residues. Germline V gene sequence: CDR1 SGDLS, CDR2 YYNGEE. The V and J ends lost 1 base and 6 bases respectively, with 19 bases between them. The CDR3 coding sequence is TGTGCCAGCAGCGTAATGGTAGGGGGATTTGGCGATGGCTACACCTTC. Translating gives CASSVMVGGFGDGYTF.

Worth noting for this clone: This sample includes further DNA sequences coding for the same CDR3. The chain combines TRBV19 with TRBJ1-6, with 7 bases matching TRBD1. Trimming took 2 bases from V and 6 from J; bases not matched to a gene: 1. The CDR3 length is 14 residues. Germline assignment: CDR1 LNHDA and CDR2 SQIVND (reference sequence). The CDR3 loop is CASSIQGGNSPLHF. The CDR3, as DNA: TGTGCCAGTAGTATACAGGGGGGTAATTCACCCCTCCACTTT.

The V gene is TRBV2, the J gene TRBJ2-7; the D is unclear. Trimming left V 3 bases short and J 3 bases short, with 15 bases between. Germline values: CDR1 SNHLY, CDR2 FYNNEI. The CDR3 consists of 15 residues. The CDR3: CASSDLTPADYEQYF. The CDR3 DNA is TGTGCCAGCAGTGACTTGACTCCTGCGGACTACGAGCAGTACTTC.